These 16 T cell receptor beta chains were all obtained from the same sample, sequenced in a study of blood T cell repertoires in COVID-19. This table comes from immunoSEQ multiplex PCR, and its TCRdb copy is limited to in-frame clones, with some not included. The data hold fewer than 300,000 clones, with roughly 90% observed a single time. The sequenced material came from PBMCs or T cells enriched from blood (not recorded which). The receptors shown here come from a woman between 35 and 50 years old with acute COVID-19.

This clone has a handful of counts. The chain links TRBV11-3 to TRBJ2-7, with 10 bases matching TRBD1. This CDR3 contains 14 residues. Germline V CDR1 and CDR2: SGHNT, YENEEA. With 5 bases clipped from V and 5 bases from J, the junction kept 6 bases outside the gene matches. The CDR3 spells CASSPRQGADEQYF. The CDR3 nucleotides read TGTGCCAGCAGCCCCAGACAGGGGGCCGACGAGCAGTACTTC.

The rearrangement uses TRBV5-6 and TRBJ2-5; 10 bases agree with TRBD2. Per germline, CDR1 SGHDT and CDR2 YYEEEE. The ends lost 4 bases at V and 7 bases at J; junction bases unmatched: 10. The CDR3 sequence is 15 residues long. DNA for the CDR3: TGTGCCAGCAGCCTAAAAGGACTAGCGGTAGGGACCCAGTACTTC. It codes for CASSLKGLAVGTQYF.

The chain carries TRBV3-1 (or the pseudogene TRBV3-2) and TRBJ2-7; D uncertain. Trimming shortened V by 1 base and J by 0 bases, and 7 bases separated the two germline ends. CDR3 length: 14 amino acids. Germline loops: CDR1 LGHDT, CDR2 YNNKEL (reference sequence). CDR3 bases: TGTGCCAGCAGCCAAGGGAGCCCCTCCTACGAGCAGTACTTC. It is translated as CASSQGSPSYEQYF.

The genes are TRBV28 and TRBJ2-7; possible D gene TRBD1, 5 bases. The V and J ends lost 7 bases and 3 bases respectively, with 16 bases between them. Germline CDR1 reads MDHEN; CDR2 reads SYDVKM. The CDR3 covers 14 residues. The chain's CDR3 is CASNSRSRVYEQYF. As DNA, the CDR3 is TGTGCCAGCAATTCCCGATCCAGGGTCTACGAGCAGTACTTC.

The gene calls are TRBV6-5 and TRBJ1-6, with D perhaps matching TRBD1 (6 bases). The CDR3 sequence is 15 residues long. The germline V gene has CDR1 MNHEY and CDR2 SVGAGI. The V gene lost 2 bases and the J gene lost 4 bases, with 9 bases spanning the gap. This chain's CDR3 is CASSYRGQYNSPLHF. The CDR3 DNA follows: TGTGCCAGCAGTTACCGAGGACAGTATAATTCACCCCTCCACTTT.

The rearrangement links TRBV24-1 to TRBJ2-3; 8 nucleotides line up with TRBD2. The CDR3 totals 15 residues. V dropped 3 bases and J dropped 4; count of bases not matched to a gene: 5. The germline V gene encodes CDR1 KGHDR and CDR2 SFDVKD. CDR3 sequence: CATSDPGLAADTQYF. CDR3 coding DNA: TGTGCCACCAGTGATCCCGGACTAGCAGCAGATACGCAGTATTTT.

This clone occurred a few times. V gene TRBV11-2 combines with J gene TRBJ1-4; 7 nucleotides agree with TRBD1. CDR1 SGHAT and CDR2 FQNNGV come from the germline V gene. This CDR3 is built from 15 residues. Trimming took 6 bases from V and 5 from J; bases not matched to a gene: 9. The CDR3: CASSPHPGGNEKLFF. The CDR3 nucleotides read TGTGCCAGCAGTCCACATCCAGGGGGGAATGAAAAACTGTTTTTT.

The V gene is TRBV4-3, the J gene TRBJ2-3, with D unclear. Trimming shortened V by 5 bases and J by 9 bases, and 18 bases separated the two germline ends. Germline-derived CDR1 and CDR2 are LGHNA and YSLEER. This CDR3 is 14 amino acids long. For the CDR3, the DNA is TGCGCCAGCAGCACCCGTTCGGTGGGCGAGACGCAGTATTTT. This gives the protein CASSTRSVGETQYF.

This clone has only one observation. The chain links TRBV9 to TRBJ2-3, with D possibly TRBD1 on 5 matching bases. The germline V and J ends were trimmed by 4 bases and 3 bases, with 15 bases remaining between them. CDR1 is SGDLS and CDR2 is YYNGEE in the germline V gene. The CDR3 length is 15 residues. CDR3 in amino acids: CASSPRRGATDTQYF. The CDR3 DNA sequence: TGTGCCAGCAGCCCCCGAAGGGGCGCGACAGATACGCAGTATTTT.

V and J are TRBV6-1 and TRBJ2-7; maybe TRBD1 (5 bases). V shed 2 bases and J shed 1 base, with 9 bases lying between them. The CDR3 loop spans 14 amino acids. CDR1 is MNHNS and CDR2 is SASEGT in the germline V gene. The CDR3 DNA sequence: TGTGCCAGCAGTGAAAATAAGGGGTCCTACGAGCAGTACTTC. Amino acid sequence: CASSENKGSYEQYF.

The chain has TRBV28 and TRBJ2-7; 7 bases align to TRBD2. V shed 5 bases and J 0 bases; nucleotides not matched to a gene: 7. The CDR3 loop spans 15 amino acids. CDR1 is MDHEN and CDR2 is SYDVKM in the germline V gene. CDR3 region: CASSSPRGVSYEQYF. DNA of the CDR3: TGTGCCAGCAGTAGCCCTCGGGGGGTCTCCTACGAGCAGTACTTC.

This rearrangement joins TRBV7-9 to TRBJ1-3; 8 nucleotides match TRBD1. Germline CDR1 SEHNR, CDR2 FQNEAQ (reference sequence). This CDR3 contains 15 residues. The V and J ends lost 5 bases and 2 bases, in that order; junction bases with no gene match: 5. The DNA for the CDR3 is TGTGCCAGCAGCCCCCCGACAGGGGCTGGAAACACCATATATTTT. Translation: CASSPPTGAGNTIYF.

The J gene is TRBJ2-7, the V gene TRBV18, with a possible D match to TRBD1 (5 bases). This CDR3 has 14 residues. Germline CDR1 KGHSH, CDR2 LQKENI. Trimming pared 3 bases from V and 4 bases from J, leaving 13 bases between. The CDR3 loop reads CASSPAGSKYEQYF. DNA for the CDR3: TGTGCCAGCTCACCGGCAGGGTCAAAGTACGAGCAGTACTTC.

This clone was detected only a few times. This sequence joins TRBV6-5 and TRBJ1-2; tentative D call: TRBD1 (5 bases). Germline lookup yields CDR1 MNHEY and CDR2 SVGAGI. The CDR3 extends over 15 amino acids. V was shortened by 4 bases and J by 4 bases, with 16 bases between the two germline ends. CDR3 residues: CASSSPWSGSYGYTF. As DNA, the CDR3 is TGTGCCAGCAGTTCGCCTTGGTCAGGGTCCTATGGCTACACCTTC.

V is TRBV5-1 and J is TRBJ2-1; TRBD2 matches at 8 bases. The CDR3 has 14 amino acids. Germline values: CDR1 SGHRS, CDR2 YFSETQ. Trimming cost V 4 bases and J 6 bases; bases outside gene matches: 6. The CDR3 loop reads CASSPGTSRNEQFF. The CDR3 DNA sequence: TGCGCCAGCAGCCCCGGGACTAGTCGCAATGAGCAGTTCTTC.

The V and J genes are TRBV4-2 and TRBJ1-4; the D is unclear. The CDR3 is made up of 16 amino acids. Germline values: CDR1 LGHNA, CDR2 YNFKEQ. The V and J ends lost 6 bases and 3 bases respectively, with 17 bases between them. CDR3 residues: CASRYIAPGANEKLFF. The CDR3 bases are TGTGCCAGCAGATACATCGCCCCAGGTGCTAATGAAAAACTGTTTTTT.